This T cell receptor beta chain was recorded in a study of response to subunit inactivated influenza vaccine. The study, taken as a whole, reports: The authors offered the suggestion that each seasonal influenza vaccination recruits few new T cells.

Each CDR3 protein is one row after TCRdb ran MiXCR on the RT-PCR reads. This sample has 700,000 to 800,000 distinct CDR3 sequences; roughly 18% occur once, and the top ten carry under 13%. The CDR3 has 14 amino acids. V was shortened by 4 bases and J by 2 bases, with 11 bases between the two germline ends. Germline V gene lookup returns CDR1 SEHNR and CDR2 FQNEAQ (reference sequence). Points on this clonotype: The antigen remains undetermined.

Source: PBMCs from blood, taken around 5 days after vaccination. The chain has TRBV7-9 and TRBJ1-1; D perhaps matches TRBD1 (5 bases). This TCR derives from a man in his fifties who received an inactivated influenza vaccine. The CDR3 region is CASSSWDGNTEAFF. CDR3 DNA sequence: TGTGCCAGCAGCTCCTGGGACGGCAACACTGAAGCTTTCTTT. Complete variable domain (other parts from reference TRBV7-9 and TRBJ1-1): DTGVSQNPRHKITKRGQNVTFRCDPISEHNRLYWYRQTLGQGPEFLTYFQNEAQLEKSRLLSDRFSAERPKGSFSTLEIQRTEQGDSAMYLCASSSWDGNTEAFFGQGTRLTVV.